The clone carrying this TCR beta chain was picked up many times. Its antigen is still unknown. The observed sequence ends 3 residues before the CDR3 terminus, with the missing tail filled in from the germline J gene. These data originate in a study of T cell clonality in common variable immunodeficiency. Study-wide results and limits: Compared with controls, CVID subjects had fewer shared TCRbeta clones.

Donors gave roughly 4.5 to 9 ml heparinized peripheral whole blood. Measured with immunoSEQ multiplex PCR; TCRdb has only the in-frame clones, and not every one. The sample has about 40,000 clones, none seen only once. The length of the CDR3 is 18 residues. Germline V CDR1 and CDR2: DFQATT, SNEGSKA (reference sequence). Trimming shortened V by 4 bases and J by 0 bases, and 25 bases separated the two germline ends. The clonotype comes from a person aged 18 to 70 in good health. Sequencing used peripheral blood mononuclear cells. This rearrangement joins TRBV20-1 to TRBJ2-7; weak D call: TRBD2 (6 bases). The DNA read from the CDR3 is TGCAGTGCTACCCCACCGTTAGGGGAGCGGGCGAGCTCCTACGAG. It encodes CSATPPLGERASSYE. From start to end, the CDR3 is CSATPPLGERASSYEQYF.